Listed here are 29 T cell receptor beta chains from one sample, sequenced in a study of CD8+ T cells in alopecia areata. Documented treatment: oral pan-JAK inhibitor, 5-10 mg twice daily. RNA, once extracted, was reverse transcribed into cDNA for use as the sequencing template. Sequencing used immunoSEQ multiplex PCR; TCRdb keeps in-frame clones, though not all of them. The sample lists 100,000 to 120,000 clones, 56% occurring once. This sample comprised CD4+ T cells sorted from blood, obtained at week 24, from a patient treated with tofacitinib. These TCRs come from a human donor with alopecia areata.

This clone was counted a single time. This CDR3 is CASSETPGRAEAFF. As DNA, the CDR3 is TGTGCCAGCAGTGAAACCCCAGGGAGGGCCGAAGCTTTCTTT. The chain joins TRBV6-1 to TRBJ1-1; possibly TRBD1 for D (5 bases). The V gene's germline CDR1 is MNHNS and CDR2 SASEGT. The ends were cut back, 2 bases at V and 8 bases at J, with 15 bases in the middle. The CDR3 has 14 amino acids.

There are a few counts of this clone. V gene TRBV29-1 combines with J gene TRBJ2-3; TRBD1 is a possible D gene (5 bases). This CDR3 is 12 amino acids long. V shed 8 bases and J shed 4 bases, with 13 bases lying between them. Germline loops: CDR1 SQVTM, CDR2 ANQGSEA. CDR3 residues: CSFTGDSDTQYF. For the CDR3, the DNA is TGCAGCTTCACAGGAGATTCAGATACGCAGTATTTT.

This chain links TRBV2 with TRBJ1-6; no definite D call. V was clipped by 7 bases and J by 5 bases, with 9 bases between them. The CDR3 runs 13 residues. Germline V CDR1 and CDR2: SNHLY, FYNNEI. CDR3 in DNA: TGTGCCAGCACAACAGAGAATAATTCACCCCTCCACTTT. Translation: CASTTENNSPLHF.

The V and J genes are TRBV6-1 and TRBJ1-1; TRBD1 is a possible D gene (6 bases). V was trimmed by 6 bases and J by 1 base, leaving 9 bases between them. Germline V gene sequence: CDR1 MNHNS, CDR2 SASEGT. This CDR3 region has 13 residues. CDR3 region: CASSTGRNTEAFF. Written as DNA, the CDR3 is TGTGCCAGCAGCACAGGGCGGAACACTGAAGCTTTCTTT.

This clone was counted only a few times. This chain uses TRBV7-9 with TRBJ1-1; D gene uncertain. Germline CDR1 SEHNR, CDR2 FQNEAQ (reference sequence). The V gene lost 2 bases and the J gene lost 3 bases, with 7 bases spanning the gap. This CDR3 is 13 amino acids long. CDR3 bases: TGTGCCAGCAGCTTAAGCGGGGACACTGAAGCTTTCTTT. Its protein product is CASSLSGDTEAFF.

A few counts support this clone. V usage is TRBV2 and J usage is TRBJ2-1; unclear D gene. CDR3 length: 17 residues. CDR1 is SNHLY and CDR2 is FYNNEI in the germline V gene. V was trimmed by 2 bases and J by 7 bases, leaving 21 bases between them. The CDR3 region is CASSEIGSGVRGNEQFF. In DNA, the CDR3 is TGTGCCAGCAGTGAAATTGGGTCCGGCGTTCGAGGAAATGAGCAGTTCTTC.

This clone has only one observation. The chain recombines TRBV5-1 with TRBJ1-2; D is ambiguous. The CDR3 totals 11 residues. V gave up 4 bases and J gave up 6 bases, with 7 bases separating them. Germline-derived CDR1 and CDR2 are SGHRS and YFSETQ. The CDR3 loop reads CASSGSDGYTF. CDR3 sequence (DNA): TGCGCCAGCAGCGGCTCCGATGGCTACACCTTC.

The chain joins TRBV30 to TRBJ1-3, with 9 bases identical to TRBD1. The J segment lost 8 bases and the V segment lost 5 bases, leaving 7 bases of the junction unmatched. The CDR3 sequence is 13 residues long. In germline, CDR1 is GTSNPN, CDR2 SVGIG (reference sequence). CDR3 nucleotide sequence: TGTGCCTGGGAGGGACAGGGAGTAGACACCATATATTTT. As protein: CAWEGQGVDTIYF.

This clone came up a few times. V is TRBV5-8 and J is TRBJ2-2; 7 nucleotides align to TRBD1. The length of the CDR3 is 15 residues. Trimming cost V 2 bases and J 1 base; bases outside gene matches: 2. The germline V gene encodes CDR1 SGHTS and CDR2 YDEGEE. CDR3 sequence (DNA): TGTGCCAGCAGCTTATGGACAGGGAACACCGGGGAGCTGTTTTTT. It translates to CASSLWTGNTGELFF.

The sample holds a few counts of this clone. This chain links TRBV2 with TRBJ2-5, with D possibly matching TRBD2 (5 bases). The CDR3 is 13 amino acids. V was clipped by 7 bases and J by 5 bases, with 14 bases between them. Germline-derived CDR1 and CDR2 are SNHLY and FYNNEI. The CDR3 here is CASIGGVGETQYF. The CDR3 DNA reads TGTGCCAGCATAGGAGGCGTCGGGGAGACCCAGTACTTC.

V and J are TRBV29-1 and TRBJ2-5, with 8 bases identical to TRBD1. Germline CDR1 SQVTM, CDR2 ANQGSEA. This CDR3 is built from 17 residues. Germline trimming cut 6 bases from V and 1 base from J; bases unmatched to any gene: 16. The chain's CDR3 is CSVIGGQAMKVQETQYF. CDR3 sequence (DNA): TGCAGCGTAATAGGGGGACAGGCCATGAAGGTCCAAGAGACCCAGTACTTC.

The gene calls are TRBV5-1 and TRBJ1-2; D remains unclear. CDR3 length equals 15 residues. V gave up 0 bases and J gave up 3 bases, with 12 bases separating them. Germline CDR1 and CDR2: SGHRS and YFSETQ. DNA for the CDR3: TGCGCCAGCAGCTTGGCTGCCGGGTCTCACTATGGCTACACCTTC. Protein sequence: CASSLAAGSHYGYTF.

This clone turned up a few times. V gene TRBV7-2 combines with J gene TRBJ1-6; 9 positions match TRBD1. Germline V lookup: CDR1 SGHTA, CDR2 FQGNSA. The CDR3 sequence is 13 residues long. With 3 bases clipped from V and 9 bases from J, the junction kept 0 bases outside the gene matches. The DNA of the CDR3 is TGTGCCAGCAGCTTGACAGGGGGTTCACCCCTCCACTTT. Translation: CASSLTGGSPLHF.

About this clone: Other nucleotide sequences from this sample produce the same CDR3. V is TRBV5-6 and J is TRBJ2-3; D might be TRBD2 (6 bases). The V end was cut by 5 bases, the J end by 0 bases, with 13 bases between. The CDR3 sequence is 15 residues long. CDR1 SGHDT and CDR2 YYEEEE come from the germline V gene. CDR3 coding DNA: TGTGCCAGCAGTCTGAGGGCGGGAAGCACAGATACGCAGTATTTT. Amino acids: CASSLRAGSTDTQYF.

The table lists this clone with a few counts. The chain carries TRBV27 and TRBJ1-6, with D possibly matching TRBD1 (5 bases). Germline V gives CDR1 MNHEY, CDR2 SMNVEV (reference sequence). V lost 4 bases, J lost 8 bases, and 15 bases lay in between. The CDR3 totals 15 residues. The CDR3 loop reads CASSWGSRRDSPLHF. DNA of the CDR3: TGTGCCAGCAGTTGGGGGTCTCGGAGGGATTCACCCCTCCACTTT.

The CDR3 DNA reads as TGTGCCAGCAGAGCACAGCTCACTGAAGCTTTCTTT. Translated, it gives CASRAQLTEAFF. The chain joins TRBV6-5 to TRBJ1-1; D ambiguous. CDR1 is MNHEY, CDR2 SVGAGI, per germline. Trimming removed 6 bases at V and 4 bases at J, with 9 bases between. This CDR3 region has 12 residues.

The rearrangement joins TRBV5-8 to TRBJ2-3, with a weak D call TRBD2 (6 bases). The CDR3 sequence is 15 residues long. From germline, CDR1 is SGHTS and CDR2 YDEGEE. V was clipped by 4 bases and J by 2 bases, with 14 bases between them. CDR3: CASSSTSRFTDTQYF. CDR3 DNA: TGTGCCAGCAGCAGCACTAGCAGGTTCACAGATACGCAGTATTTT.

As to this clone: At one of its ends the junction is not consistent with the germline gene, which may arise from a read error. The V and J genes are TRBV7-2 and TRBJ2-7; 10 bases map to TRBD2. The CDR3 is 15 amino acids. Per germline, CDR1 SGHTA and CDR2 FQGNSA. CDR3: CASSIAGGGSYEQYF. CDR3 nucleotide sequence: TGTGCCAGCAGCATAGCGGGGGGCGGCTCCTACGAGCAGTACTTC.

This clone was seen only a few times. The rearrangement joins TRBV29-1 to TRBJ2-4; 7 bases agree with TRBD2. V lost 1 base, J lost 4 bases, and 10 bases stayed unmatched. Germline CDR1 SQVTM, CDR2 ANQGSEA. The CDR3 extends over 16 amino acids. CDR3 sequence reads: CSVEAVPLSGKNIQYF. The CDR3 DNA reads TGCAGCGTTGAAGCCGTCCCCCTTAGCGGGAAAAACATTCAGTACTTC.

This clone appeared a single time. The J gene is TRBJ2-3, the V gene TRBV18, with a possible D match to TRBD1 (6 bases). Trimming took 3 bases from V and 7 from J, leaving 14 bases between them. The CDR3 covers 14 residues. Germline lookup yields CDR1 KGHSH and CDR2 LQKENI. The CDR3 loop is CASSPNRERNTQYF. DNA for the CDR3: TGTGCCAGCTCACCTAACAGGGAGAGAAATACGCAGTATTTT.

This clone showed up just a few times. V is TRBV5-1 and J is TRBJ2-5; TRBD2 agrees at 9 bases. Germline V CDR1 and CDR2: SGHRS, YFSETQ. V lost 0 bases, J lost 3 bases, and 0 bases stayed unmatched. The CDR3 runs to 14 residues. The CDR3 bases are TGCGCCAGCAGCTTGGGGACTAGCGAAGAGACCCAGTACTTC. Protein sequence: CASSLGTSEETQYF.

The rearrangement uses TRBV2 and TRBJ2-7, with D uncertain. V lost 1 base and J lost 8, with 18 bases in between. CDR1 SNHLY and CDR2 FYNNEI come from the germline V gene. The length of the CDR3 is 15 residues. DNA for the CDR3: TGTGCCAGCAGTGAAGTTCGTCAGGCGCCCGGGCAGCAGTACTTC. Protein: CASSEVRQAPGQQYF.

Only a few counts were recorded for this clone. The chain combines TRBV30 with TRBJ1-2, with D unresolved. Germline CDR1 is GTSNPN and CDR2 is SVGIG (reference sequence). Trimming took off 3 bases at V and 0 bases at J, with 5 bases between the two ends. The CDR3 contains 12 residues. In DNA, the CDR3 is TGTGCCTGGAGCCCGGCTAACTATGGCTACACCTTC. Its translation is CAWSPANYGYTF.

The chain has TRBV29-1 and TRBJ2-5; possibly TRBD1 for D (7 bases). Germline CDR1 is SQVTM and CDR2 is ANQGSEA. Trimming stripped 6 bases from V and 5 bases from J, with 22 bases between. This CDR3 region has 15 residues. The CDR3 region has the DNA TGCAGCGTCCCTGCCTTTGGCTCAGGGGGGGAGACCCAGTACTTC. Encoded protein: CSVPAFGSGGETQYF.

The V gene is TRBV27, the J gene TRBJ1-2; 7 bases are a match to TRBD1. Germline assignment: CDR1 MNHEY and CDR2 SMNVEV (reference sequence). The V and J ends lost 4 bases and 8 bases, in that order; junction bases with no gene match: 10. The CDR3 is 14 residues long. The CDR3 bases are TGTGCCAGCAGTTCCTTCCAGGGGGTTGAGGGCTACACCTTC. Translating gives CASSSFQGVEGYTF.

This rearrangement joins TRBV2 to TRBJ2-2, with 7 bases lining up with TRBD1. With 6 bases clipped from V and 9 bases from J, the junction kept 10 bases outside the gene matches. Germline CDR1 SNHLY, CDR2 FYNNEI. The length of the CDR3 is 14 residues. CDR3 residues: CASSPGQPRRELFF. The CDR3 DNA sequence: TGTGCCAGCAGCCCGGGACAGCCACGAAGGGAGCTGTTTTTT.

This clone was seen only a few times. The CDR3 spells CASNEYPYEQYF. For the CDR3, the DNA is TGTGCCAGTAACGAATACCCCTACGAGCAGTACTTC. J is TRBJ2-7 and V is TRBV2; D ambiguous. Germline CDR1 SNHLY, CDR2 FYNNEI. Trimming removed 9 bases from V and 2 bases from J, with 11 bases in between. The CDR3 is made up of 12 amino acids.

The chain recombines TRBV5-4 with TRBJ1-2; 11 nucleotides agree with TRBD1. With V trimmed by 5 bases and J by 0 bases, 6 bases remained unmatched. The CDR3 extends over 16 amino acids. Germline values: CDR1 SGHNT, CDR2 YYREEE (reference sequence). CDR3 sequence (DNA): TGTGCCAGCAGACGTCGGGACAGGGGGACTAACTATGGCTACACCTTC. Translation gives CASRRRDRGTNYGYTF.

There are a few counts of this clone. The CDR3 bases are TGTGCCAGCAGCTTAGTAGGCCAGGGCAACGAGCAGTACTTC. As protein: CASSLVGQGNEQYF. This sequence joins TRBV7-8 and TRBJ2-7; weak D call: TRBD1 (5 bases). The CDR3 loop spans 14 amino acids. The germline V gene encodes CDR1 SGHVS and CDR2 FQNEAQ. Trimming shortened V by 1 base and J by 5 bases, and 12 bases separated the two germline ends.